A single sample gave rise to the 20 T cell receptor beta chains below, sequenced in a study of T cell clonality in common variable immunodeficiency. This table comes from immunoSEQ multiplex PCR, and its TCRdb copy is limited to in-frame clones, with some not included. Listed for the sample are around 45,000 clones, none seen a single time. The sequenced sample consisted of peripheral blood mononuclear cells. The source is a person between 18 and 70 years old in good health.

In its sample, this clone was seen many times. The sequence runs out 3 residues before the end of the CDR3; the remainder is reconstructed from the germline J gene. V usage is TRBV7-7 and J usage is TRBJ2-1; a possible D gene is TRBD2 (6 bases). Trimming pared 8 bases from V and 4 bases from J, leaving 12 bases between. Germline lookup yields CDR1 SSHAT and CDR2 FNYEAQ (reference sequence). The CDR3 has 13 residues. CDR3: CASALGLYNEQFF. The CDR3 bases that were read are TGTGCCAGCGCACTGGGACTGTACAATGAG.

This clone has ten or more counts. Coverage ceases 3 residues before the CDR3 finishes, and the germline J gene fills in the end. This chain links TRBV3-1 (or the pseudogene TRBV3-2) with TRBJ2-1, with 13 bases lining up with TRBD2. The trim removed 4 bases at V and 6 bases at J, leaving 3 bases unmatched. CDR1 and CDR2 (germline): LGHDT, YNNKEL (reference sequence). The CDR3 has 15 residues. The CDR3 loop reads CASSLRTSGGNEQFF. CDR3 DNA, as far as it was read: TGTGCCAGCAGCCTCCGGACTAGCGGGGGCAATGAG.

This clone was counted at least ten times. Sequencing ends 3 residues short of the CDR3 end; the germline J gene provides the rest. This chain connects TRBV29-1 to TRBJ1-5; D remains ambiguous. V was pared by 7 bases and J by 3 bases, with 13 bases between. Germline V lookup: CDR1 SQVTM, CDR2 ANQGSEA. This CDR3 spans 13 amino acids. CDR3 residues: CSAAQEINQPQHF. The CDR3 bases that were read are TGCAGCGCCGCGCAGGAAATCAATCAGCCC.

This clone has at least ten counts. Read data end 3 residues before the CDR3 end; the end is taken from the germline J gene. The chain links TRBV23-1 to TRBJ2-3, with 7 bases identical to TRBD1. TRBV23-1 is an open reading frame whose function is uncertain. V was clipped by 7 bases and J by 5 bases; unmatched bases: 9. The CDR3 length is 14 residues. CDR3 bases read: TGCGCCAGCACGGCAGGGGGTTTCATAGATACG. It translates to CASTAGGFIDT. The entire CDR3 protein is CASTAGGFIDTQYF.

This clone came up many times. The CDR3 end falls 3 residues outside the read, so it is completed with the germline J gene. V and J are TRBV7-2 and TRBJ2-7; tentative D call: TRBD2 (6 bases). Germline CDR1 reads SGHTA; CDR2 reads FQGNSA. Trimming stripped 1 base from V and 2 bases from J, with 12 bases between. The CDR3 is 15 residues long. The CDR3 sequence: CASSLGLASAYEQYF. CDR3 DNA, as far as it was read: TGTGCCAGCAGCTTAGGCCTAGCGAGTGCCTACGAG.

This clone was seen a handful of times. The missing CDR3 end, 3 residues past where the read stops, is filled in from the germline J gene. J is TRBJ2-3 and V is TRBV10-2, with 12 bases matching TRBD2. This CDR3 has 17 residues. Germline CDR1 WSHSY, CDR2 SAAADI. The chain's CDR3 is CASSDPGLAGLEETQYF. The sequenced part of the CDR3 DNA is TGCGCCAGCAGTGACCCCGGACTAGCGGGGTTGGAAGAGACG.

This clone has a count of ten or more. The CDR3: CAISEWGQVTLWTSYGYTF. The sequenced part of the CDR3 DNA is TGTGCCATCAGTGAGTGGGGACAGGTAACCCTATGGACCTCCTATGGC. This chain uses TRBV10-3 with TRBJ1-2; 8 nucleotides line up with TRBD1. The CDR3 is cut off 3 residues early in the read; its end comes from the germline J gene. Germline V gene data show CDR1 as ENHRY and CDR2 as SYGVKD. CDR3 length: 19 amino acids. V was clipped by 1 base and J by 4 bases; unmatched bases: 17.

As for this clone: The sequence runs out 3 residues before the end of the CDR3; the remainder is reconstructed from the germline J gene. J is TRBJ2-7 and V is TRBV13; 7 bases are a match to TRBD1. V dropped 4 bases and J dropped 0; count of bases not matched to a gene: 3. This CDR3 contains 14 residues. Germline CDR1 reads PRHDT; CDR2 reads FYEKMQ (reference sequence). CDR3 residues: CASSYRDSSYEQYF. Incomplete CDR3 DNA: TGTGCCAGCAGCTACCGGGACAGCTCCTACGAG.

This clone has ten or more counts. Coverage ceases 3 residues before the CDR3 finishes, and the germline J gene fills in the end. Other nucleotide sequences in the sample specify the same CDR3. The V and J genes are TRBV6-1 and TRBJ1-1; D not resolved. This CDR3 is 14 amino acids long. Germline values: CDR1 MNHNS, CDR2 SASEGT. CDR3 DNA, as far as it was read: TGTGCCAGCAGTGAACGTAGAGGAGGGCCCCTT. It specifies CASSERRGGPL. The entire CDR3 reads CASSERRGGPLAFF.

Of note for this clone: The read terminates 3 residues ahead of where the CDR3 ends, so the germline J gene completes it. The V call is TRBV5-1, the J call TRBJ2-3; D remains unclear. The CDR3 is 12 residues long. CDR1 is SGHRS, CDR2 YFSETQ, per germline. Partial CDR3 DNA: TGCGCCAGCAGCTTGGATGCGGAGACG. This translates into CASSLDAET. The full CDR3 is CASSLDAETQYF.

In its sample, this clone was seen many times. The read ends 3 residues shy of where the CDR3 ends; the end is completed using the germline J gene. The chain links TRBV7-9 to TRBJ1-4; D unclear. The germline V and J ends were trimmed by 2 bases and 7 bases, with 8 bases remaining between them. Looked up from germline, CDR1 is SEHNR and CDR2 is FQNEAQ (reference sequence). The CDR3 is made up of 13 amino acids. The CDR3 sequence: CASSLQVVEKLFF. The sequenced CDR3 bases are TGTGCCAGCAGCTTACAGGTTGTTGAAAAA.

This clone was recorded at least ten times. The sequenced part of the CDR3 DNA is TGCAGTGCTAGTGGACGGGCCGGGGGTAATAATCAGCCC. Translating gives CSASGRAGGNNQP. The whole CDR3 protein is CSASGRAGGNNQPQHF. V is TRBV20-1 and J is TRBJ1-5; D is possibly TRBD1 (5 bases). The sequenced fragment ends 3 residues before the CDR3 boundary, so the rest is inferred from the germline J gene. CDR1 is DFQATT, CDR2 SNEGSKA, per germline (reference sequence). Trimming removed 3 bases at V and 4 bases at J, with 19 bases between. CDR3 size: 16 residues.

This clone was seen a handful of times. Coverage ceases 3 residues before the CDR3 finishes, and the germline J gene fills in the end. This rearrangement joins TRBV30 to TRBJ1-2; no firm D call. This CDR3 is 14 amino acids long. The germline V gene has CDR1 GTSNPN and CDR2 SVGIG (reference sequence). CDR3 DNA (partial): TGTGCCTGGAGTGTAGGGCAGCCCAGCTCCGAC. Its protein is CAWSVGQPSSD. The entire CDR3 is CAWSVGQPSSDYTF.

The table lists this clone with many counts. CDR3 residues: CATRGFSSYNEQFF. The part of the CDR3 DNA that was read is TGTGCCACTCGGGGTTTCAGCTCCTACAATGAG. The rearrangement joins TRBV19 to TRBJ2-1, with D tentatively TRBD2 (5 bases). The missing CDR3 end, 3 residues past where the read stops, is filled in from the germline J gene. With 10 bases removed from V and 0 bases from J, the gap between germline ends came to 13 bases. Germline V gene lookup returns CDR1 LNHDA and CDR2 SQIVND (reference sequence). CDR3 length: 14 residues. The full variable domain, completed using reference TRBV19 and TRBJ2-1, is DGGITQSPKYLFRKEGQNVTLSCEQNLNHDAMYWYRQDPGQGLRLIYYSQIVNDFQKGDIAEGYSVSREKKESFPLTVTSAQKNPTAFYLCATRGFSSYNEQFFGPGTRLTVL.

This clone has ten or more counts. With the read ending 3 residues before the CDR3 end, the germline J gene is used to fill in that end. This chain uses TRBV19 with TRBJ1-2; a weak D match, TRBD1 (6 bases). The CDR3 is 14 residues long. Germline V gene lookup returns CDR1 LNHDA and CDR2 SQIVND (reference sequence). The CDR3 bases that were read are TGTGCCAGTAGTATTGACAGGCTCACGCGCGGC. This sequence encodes CASSIDRLTRG. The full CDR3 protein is CASSIDRLTRGYTF.

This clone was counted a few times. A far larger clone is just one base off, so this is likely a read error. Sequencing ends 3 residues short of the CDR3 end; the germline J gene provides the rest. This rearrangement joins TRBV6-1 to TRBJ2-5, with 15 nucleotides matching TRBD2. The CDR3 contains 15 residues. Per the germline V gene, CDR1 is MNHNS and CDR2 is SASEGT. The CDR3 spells CASSGTSGGADTQYF. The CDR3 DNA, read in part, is TGTGCCAGCAGTGGGACTAGCGGGGGGGCAGATACC.

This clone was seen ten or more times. Partial CDR3 DNA: TGTGCCAGCAGTGAGACTAGCGGGGTTTACGAG. Protein: CASSETSGVYE. The entire CDR3 sequence reads CASSETSGVYEQYF. This chain connects TRBV2 to TRBJ2-7, with 11 positions matching TRBD2. The read comes to an end 3 residues before the CDR3 does, leaving the germline J gene to fill in the end. The CDR3 covers 14 residues. Germline V gives CDR1 SNHLY, CDR2 FYNNEI. Germline trimming cut 3 bases from V and 4 bases from J; bases unmatched to any gene: 2.

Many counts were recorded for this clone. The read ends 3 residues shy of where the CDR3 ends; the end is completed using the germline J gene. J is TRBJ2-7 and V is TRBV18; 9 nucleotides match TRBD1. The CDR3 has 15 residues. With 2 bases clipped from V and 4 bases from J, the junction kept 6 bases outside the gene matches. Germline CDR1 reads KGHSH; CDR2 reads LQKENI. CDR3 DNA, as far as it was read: TGTGCCAGCTCACCAGTGGCGGACAGGGGTTACGAG. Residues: CASSPVADRGYE. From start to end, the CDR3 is CASSPVADRGYEQYF.

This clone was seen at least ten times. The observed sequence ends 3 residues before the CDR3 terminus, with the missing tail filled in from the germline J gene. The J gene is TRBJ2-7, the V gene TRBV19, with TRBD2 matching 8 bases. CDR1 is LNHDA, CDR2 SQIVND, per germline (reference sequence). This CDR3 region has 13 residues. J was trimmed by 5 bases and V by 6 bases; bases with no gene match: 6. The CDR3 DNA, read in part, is TGTGCCAGTAGCCACGGGGGGGCCAACGAG. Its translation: CASSHGGANE. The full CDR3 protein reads CASSHGGANEQYF. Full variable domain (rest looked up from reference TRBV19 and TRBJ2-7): DGGITQSPKYLFRKEGQNVTLSCEQNLNHDAMYWYRQDPGQGLRLIYYSQIVNDFQKGDIAEGYSVSREKKESFPLTVTSAQKNPTAFYLCASSHGGANEQYFGPGTRLTVT.

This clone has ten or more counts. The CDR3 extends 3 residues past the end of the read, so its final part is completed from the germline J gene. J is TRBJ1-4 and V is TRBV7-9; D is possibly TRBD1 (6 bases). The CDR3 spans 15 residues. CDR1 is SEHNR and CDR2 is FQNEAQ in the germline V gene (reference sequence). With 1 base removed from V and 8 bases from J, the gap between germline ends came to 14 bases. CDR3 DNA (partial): TGTGCCAGCAGCTTAGACGCAACAGGGAGGGAAAAA. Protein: CASSLDATGREK. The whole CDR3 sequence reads CASSLDATGREKLFF.